This T cell receptor (beta chain) was captured by sequencing in a study of shared clonotypes between healthy human individuals (TCRdb year 2020). Study-level background: A few men and two women, aged 18 to 49 years, made up the cohort. For each donor, CD4 naive and CD4 memory were each given three plates, CD8 naive was given two plates, and CD8 memory was given one plate. To estimate repertoire size and how much clonotypes are shared between individuals, the study performed deep sequencing of blood TCR repertoires from roughly five healthy adults. To increase sequencing depth and limit assay-specific biases, different laboratories used diverse techniques to prepare libraries and sequence TCR repertoires. Each donor's leukapheresis produced roughly between about 0.9 and 9.5 billion PBMCs.

Turning to this clone: What antigen it recognizes has not been identified. Within one base of it there is no much larger clone, and no base qualities were kept.

CD8 naive samples were CD45RO-negative cells positively selected for CCR7, giving a CD45RA+CCR7+ population that excluded TemRA cells. The donors were healthy, HIV-negative adults with no recently reported acute infections or vaccinations. All donors were Caucasian adults living in Nashville, Tennessee, USA. After blood collection by leukapheresis, PBMCs were isolated using Ficoll-Histopaque density gradient centrifugation and then cryopreserved in the vapor phase of liquid nitrogen. Analytical flow cytometry was used to check the purity and quantity of every magnetically sorted T cell population. Each sorted fraction had its genomic DNA isolated and then quantified by UV absorbance on a Nanodrop 2000c. What the work shows at the level of the full study, not this receptor alone: Compared with non-shared clonotypes, clonotypes shared by all four sorted-subset donors had higher generation probabilities. Incomplete sequencing was indicated by rarefaction of sorted-subset datasets, despite the large sequencing depth. Naive subsets generally had larger estimated clonotype richness than memory subsets did. Because the study included a small number of donors, the genetic and exposure-history diversity represented was limited. Across several donors, 5% to 6% of naive CD4, roughly 3.3% of naive CD8, roughly 2.2% of memory CD4, and under 0.45% of memory CD8 clonotypes were shared. Pairwise subsampling led to the expectation that sequencing depth would affect the degree of clonotype sharing among donors. Sampling was limited to blood, and TCR repertoires in tissue likely differ from TCR repertoires in blood.

In the germline V gene (reference sequence), CDR1 corresponds to LNHNV and CDR2 to YYDKDF. For this chain, trimming is 0 bases at the V end and 8 bases at the J end, and the number of junction bases without a gene match is 9. Measured from the cysteine to the phenylalanine, the CDR3 is 17 residues long. Only the CDR3 part of the read is kept: 51 bases, read in frame from the first base. Using the deep immunoSEQ assay, multiplex PCR amplified TCR CDR3 regions from genomic DNA. For each cell subset, the extracted genomic DNA was distributed evenly across all wells of several immunoSEQ 96-well plates, and each plate served as one replicate. For sorted subsets, approximately 0.2 ug of genomic DNA, equivalent to around 31,000 T cell genomes, went into each replicate PCR. Purified libraries were quantified with a Qubit 3.0 fluorometer, sized on a Bioanalyzer 2100, and re-quantified with the KAPA Library Quantification kit. Every immunoSEQ 96-well plate was sequenced on a separate single-read 150-cycle Illumina NextSeq 550 flow cell. The study's own analysis went as follows. Because only junctional sequences without quality scores were contained in the immunoSEQ output, filtering matching that applied to full-length reads could not be performed. Sequences were annotated with PyIR, a Python wrapper for IgBLAST v1.9, and V/J genes and CDR3 were assigned using IMGT germline references. Reads were filtered out if the reads had weak V/J assignments (E-value above 1e-6), no CDR3, stop codons, out-of-frame junctions, or ambiguous translated residues. V3J clonotypes were defined by identical inferred V gene, J gene, and CDR3 amino acid sequence. To compute the percentage overlap between repertoires, the number of shared unique clonotypes was divided by the size of the smaller repertoire. Three approaches were used to assess repertoire richness: RTK rarefaction, the Chao1 estimator, and Recon v2.1 estimates of unobserved clonotypes. For all TCRbeta clonotypes obtained by the gDNA method from several donors, generation probabilities were computed with OLGA. TCRdb carries this immuneACCESS record with in-frame sequences only. Its versions omit some clonotypes, under half of them owing to an unresolved V gene in the studies checked, with the rest unexplained. That table furnishes V, J and clone size, whereas the DNA furnished D and trimming. Here the sample has about 2.1 million clones; roughly 91% occur a single time. More than 1.5% of the sample belongs to the ten largest clones.

The source of this sequence is a man aged 18 to 35 in good health. Some clones in this sample may be carry-over from other donors' samples. The chain was built from TRBV15 and TRBJ2-1, and TRBD1 matches 11 of the central bases. The source material was naive CD8+ T cells from PBMCs. The sample's cell subset or site label, in plain terms: CD45RA+CCR7+. CDR3 protein: CATSRDPRTGGWDEQFF. The nucleotide sequence is TGTGCCACCAGCAGAGATCCCCGGACAGGGGGCTGGGATGAGCAGTTCTTC.